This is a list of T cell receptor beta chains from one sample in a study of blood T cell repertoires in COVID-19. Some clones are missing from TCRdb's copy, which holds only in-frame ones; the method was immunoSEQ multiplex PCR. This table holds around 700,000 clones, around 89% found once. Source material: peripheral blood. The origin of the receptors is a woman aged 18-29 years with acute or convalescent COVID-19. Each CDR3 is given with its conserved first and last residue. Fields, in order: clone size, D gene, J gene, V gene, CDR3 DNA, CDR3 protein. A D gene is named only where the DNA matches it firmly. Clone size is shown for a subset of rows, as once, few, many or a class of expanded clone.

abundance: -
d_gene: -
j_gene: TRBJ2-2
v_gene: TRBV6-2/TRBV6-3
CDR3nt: TGTGCCAGCAGTTACTCGAAGTTCAGGGGTCGGGCCGGGGAGCTGTTTTTT
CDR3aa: CASSYSKFRGRAGELFF

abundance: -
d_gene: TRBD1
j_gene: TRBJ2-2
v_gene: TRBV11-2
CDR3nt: TGTGCCAGCAGCGCAGGACAGGGGTTCACCGGGGAGCTGTTTTTT
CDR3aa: CASSAGQGFTGELFF

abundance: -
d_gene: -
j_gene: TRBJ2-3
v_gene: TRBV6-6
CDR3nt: TGTGCCAGTAGTTCGACAGACACAGATACGCAGTATTTT
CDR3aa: CASSSTDTDTQYF

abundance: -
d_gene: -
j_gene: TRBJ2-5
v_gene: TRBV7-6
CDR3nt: TGTGCCAGCAGCCCCTGGACAGAAGAGACCCAGTACTTC
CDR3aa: CASSPWTEETQYF

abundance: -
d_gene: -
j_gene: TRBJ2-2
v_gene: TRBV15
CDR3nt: TGTGCCACCAGCAGAGATATGACCGGGGAGCTGTTTTTT
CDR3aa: CATSRDMTGELFF

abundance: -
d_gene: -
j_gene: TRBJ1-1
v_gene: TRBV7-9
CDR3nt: TGTGCCAGCAGCTCGACCGACAGGACCGCCGAAGCTTTCTTT
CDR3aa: CASSSTDRTAEAFF

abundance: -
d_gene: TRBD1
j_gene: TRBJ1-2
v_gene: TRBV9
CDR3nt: TGTGCCAGCAGCGTAACCCCTAGACTTGGGACAGGAAAGGGCTACACCTTC
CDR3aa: CASSVTPRLGTGKGYTF

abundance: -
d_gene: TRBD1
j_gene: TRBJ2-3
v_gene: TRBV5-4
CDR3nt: TGTGCCAGCAGCCGCGACAGGGGGCGTACAGATACGCAGTATTTT
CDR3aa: CASSRDRGRTDTQYF

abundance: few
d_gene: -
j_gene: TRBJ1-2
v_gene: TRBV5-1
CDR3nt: TGCGCCAGCAGCTTGACAGGCGTACCTTTAAACTATGGCTACACCTTC
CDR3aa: CASSLTGVPLNYGYTF

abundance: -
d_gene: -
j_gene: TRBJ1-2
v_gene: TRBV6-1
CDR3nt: TGTGCCAGCAGTGAAGACGGGGAACACTATGGCTACACCTTC
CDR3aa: CASSEDGEHYGYTF

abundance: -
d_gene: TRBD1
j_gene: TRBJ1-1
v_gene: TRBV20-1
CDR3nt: TGCAGTGCTAGTCGTGACAGGGGGATCAACACTGAAGCTTTCTTT
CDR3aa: CSASRDRGINTEAFF

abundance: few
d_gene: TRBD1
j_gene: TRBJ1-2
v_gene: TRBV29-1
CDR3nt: TGCAGCGTTTGGGGAGGGCGGGACAGGGACTTCTATGGCTACACCTTC
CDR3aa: CSVWGGRDRDFYGYTF

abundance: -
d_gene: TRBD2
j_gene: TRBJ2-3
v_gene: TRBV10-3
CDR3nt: TGTGCCATCAGTTCAGGACTAGCCGTCACAGATACGCAGTATTTT
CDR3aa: CAISSGLAVTDTQYF

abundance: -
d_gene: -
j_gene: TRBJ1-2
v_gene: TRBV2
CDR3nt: TGTGCCAGCAGTTCGACAGGACACTATGGCTACACCTTC
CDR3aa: CASSSTGHYGYTF

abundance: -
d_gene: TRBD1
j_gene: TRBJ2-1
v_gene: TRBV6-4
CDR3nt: TGTGCCAGCAGATTAACAGGGGGCCGAGATAATGAGCAGTTCTTC
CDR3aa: CASRLTGGRDNEQFF

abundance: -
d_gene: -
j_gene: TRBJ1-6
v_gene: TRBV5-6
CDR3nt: TGTGCCAGCAGCTTTCGGGGAGGGCCAACACCCCTCCACTTT
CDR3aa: CASSFRGGPTPLHF

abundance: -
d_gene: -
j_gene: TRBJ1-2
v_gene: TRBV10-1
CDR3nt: TGCGCCAGTAAGACGGGAAGACCTAACTATGGCTACACCTTC
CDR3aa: CASKTGRPNYGYTF

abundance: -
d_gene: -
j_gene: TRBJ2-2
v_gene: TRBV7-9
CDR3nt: TGTGCCAGCAGCTTAGCCGTTTGGACAGTCAACACCGGGGAGCTGTTTTTT
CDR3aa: CASSLAVWTVNTGELFF

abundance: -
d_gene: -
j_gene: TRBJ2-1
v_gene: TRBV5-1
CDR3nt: TGCGCCAGCCGAGGGGGCAATGAGCAGTTCTTC
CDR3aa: CASRGGNEQFF

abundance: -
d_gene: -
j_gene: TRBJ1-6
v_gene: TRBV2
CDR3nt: TGTGCCAGTAGGGGAGGTGCAGGGTCTGCTTCACCCCTCCACTTT
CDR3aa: CASRGGAGSASPLHF

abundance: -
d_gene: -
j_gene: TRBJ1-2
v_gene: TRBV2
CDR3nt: TGTGCCAGCAGTATAGATTTTAACTATGGCTACACCTTC
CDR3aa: CASSIDFNYGYTF

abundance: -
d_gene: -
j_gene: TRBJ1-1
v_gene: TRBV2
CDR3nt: TGTGCCAGCAGTGGAGACAGGAACACTGAAGCTTTCTTT
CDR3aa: CASSGDRNTEAFF

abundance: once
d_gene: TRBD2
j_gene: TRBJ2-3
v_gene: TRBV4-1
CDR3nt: TGCGCCAGCAGCCAAGTGGGGGGGAGGACTAGCGACACAGATACGCAGTATTTT
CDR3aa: CASSQVGGRTSDTDTQYF

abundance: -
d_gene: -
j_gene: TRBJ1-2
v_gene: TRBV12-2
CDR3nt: TGTGCAAGTCGCACCGGGACAGGGGGCTATGGCTACACCTTC
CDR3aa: CASRTGTGGYGYTF

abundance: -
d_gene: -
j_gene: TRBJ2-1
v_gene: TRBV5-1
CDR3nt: TGCGCCAGCAGCTTGGGGGTCCGGGGGAATGAGCAGTTCTTC
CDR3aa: CASSLGVRGNEQFF

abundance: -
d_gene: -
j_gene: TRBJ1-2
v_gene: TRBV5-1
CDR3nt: TGCGCCAGCAGCTTGGTGGGGGGGAGCTACACCTTC
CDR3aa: CASSLVGGSYTF

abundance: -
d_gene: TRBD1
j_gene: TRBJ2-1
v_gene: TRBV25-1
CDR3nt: TGTGCCAGCAGTGGATGGGACAGGGGATACAATGAGCAGTTCTTC
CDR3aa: CASSGWDRGYNEQFF

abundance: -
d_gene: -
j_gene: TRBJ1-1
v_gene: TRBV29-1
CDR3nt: TGCAGCGTTTATAAGAACACTGAAGCTTTCTTT
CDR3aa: CSVYKNTEAFF

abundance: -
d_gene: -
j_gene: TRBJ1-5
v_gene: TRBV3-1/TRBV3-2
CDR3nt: TGTGCCAGCAGCCAAGGTTCGGGTACCCAGCCCCAGCATTTT
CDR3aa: CASSQGSGTQPQHF

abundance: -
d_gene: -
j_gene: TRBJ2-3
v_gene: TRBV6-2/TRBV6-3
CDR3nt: TGTGCCAGCAGTTACTCTGAGCTAGCCCAAAGGGATACGCAGTATTTT
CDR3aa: CASSYSELAQRDTQYF

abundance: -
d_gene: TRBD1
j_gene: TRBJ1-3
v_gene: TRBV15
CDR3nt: TGTGCCACCAGCAGCCCGGGACAGGGCAGCTCTGGAAACACCATATATTTT
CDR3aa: CATSSPGQGSSGNTIYF

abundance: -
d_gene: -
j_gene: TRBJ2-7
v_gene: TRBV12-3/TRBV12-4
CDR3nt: TGTGCCAGCAGCCCAGATTACGAGCAGTACTTC
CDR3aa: CASSPDYEQYF

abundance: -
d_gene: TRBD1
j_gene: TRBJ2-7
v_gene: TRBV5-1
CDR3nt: TGCGCCAGCAGCTGGGACAGCCGAACCTACGAGCAGTACTTC
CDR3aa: CASSWDSRTYEQYF

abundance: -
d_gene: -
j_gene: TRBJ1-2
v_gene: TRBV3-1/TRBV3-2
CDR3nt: TGTGCCAGCAGCTCCAGGACAGACTATGGCTACACCTTC
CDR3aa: CASSSRTDYGYTF

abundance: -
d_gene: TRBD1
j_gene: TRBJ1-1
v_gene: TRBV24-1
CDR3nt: TGTGCCACCCGAGGGCACCAGGGGGGCACTGAAGCTTTCTTT
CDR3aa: CATRGHQGGTEAFF

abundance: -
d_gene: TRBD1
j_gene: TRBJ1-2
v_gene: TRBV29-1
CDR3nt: TGCAGCGTTACTTCGACAGGGGGCTATGGCTACACCTTC
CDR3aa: CSVTSTGGYGYTF

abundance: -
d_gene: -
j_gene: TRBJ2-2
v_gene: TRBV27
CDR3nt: TGTGCCACCGATCCTTCGGGTTGTGACACCGGGGAGCTGTTTTTT
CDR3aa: CATDPSGCDTGELFF

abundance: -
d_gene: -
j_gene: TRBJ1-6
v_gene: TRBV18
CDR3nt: TGTGCCAGCTCACACAGGGTGGATAATTCACCCCTCCACTTT
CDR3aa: CASSHRVDNSPLHF

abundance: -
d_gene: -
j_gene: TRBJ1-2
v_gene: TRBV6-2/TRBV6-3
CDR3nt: TGTGCCAGCAGTTACGGGAGGGGCTACACCTTC
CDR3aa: CASSYGRGYTF

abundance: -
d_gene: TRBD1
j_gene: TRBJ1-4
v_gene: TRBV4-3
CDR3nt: TGCGCCAGCAGCCAAGCCCTACGGACAGGGCGGGAAAAACTGTTTTTT
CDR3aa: CASSQALRTGREKLFF

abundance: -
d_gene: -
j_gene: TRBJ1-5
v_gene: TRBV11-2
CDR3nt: TGTGCCAGCAGCTTAAATATGGGGGCGGGAGGTGGTCAGCCCCAGCATTTT
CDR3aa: CASSLNMGAGGGQPQHF

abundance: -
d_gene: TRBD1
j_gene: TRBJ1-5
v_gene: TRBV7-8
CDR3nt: TGTGCCAGCAGCTACAACAGGGGGCTCGGTATCCACAATCAGCCCCAGCATTTT
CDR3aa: CASSYNRGLGIHNQPQHF